A single sample gave rise to the 16 T cell receptor beta chains below, sequenced in a study of breast tumors, draining lymph nodes, adjacent tissues. TCRdb ran MiXCR on the multiplex PCR reads and lists one entry per CDR3 protein. Among roughly 70,000 distinct CDR3 sequences listed, 43% were seen once. The sample comprised breast tumor tissue. The receptors were sampled from a female donor with breast cancer. Some clones in this sample may be carry-over from other donors' samples.

On this clonotype itself: A junction boundary mismatches the germline segment, possibly from a read error. The rearrangement joins TRBV9 to TRBJ2-7; no clear D. Germline loops: CDR1 SGDLS, CDR2 YYNGEE. This CDR3 region has 13 residues. CDR3 residues: CAGSAAGSYEQYF. The CDR3 nucleotides read TGTGCCGGCAGCGCAGCCGGCAGTTACGAGCAGTACTTC.

This clonotype was counted many times. The CDR3 region is CASSITGVRINSPLHF. The CDR3 bases are TGTGCCAGTAGTATCACGGGGGTCCGGATTAATTCACCCCTCCACTTT. The chain links TRBV19 to TRBJ1-6; possibly TRBD1 for D (5 bases). The V gene lost 3 bases and the J gene lost 6 bases, with 15 bases spanning the gap. The germline V gene has CDR1 LNHDA and CDR2 SQIVND (reference sequence). The CDR3 runs to 16 residues.

This clonotype was seen at least ten times. The V and J genes are TRBV19 and TRBJ1-1, with TRBD1 matching over 9 bases. The CDR3 covers 14 residues. Germline V gene data show CDR1 as LNHDA and CDR2 as SQIVND (reference sequence). V was pared by 4 bases and J by 5 bases, with 5 bases of the junction left unmatched. The chain's CDR3 is CASSTTGGWTEAFF. In nucleotides, the CDR3 is TGTGCCAGTAGTACCACAGGGGGCTGGACTGAAGCTTTCTTT. The whole variable domain, remainder taken from reference TRBV19 and TRBJ1-1, is DGGITQSPKYLFRKEGQNVTLSCEQNLNHDAMYWYRQDPGQGLRLIYYSQIVNDFQKGDIAEGYSVSREKKESFPLTVTSAQKNPTAFYLCASSTTGGWTEAFFGQGTRLTVV.

The chain combines TRBV15 with TRBJ1-4; 8 bases fit TRBD1. Trimming at V came to 3 bases and at J to 8 bases, leaving 5 bases not matched to a gene. CDR1 is LNHNV, CDR2 YYDKDF, per germline (reference sequence). The CDR3 sequence is 14 residues long. CDR3 sequence (DNA): TGTGCCACCAGCAGCTGGACAGGGAACGAAAAACTGTTTTTT. Translating gives CATSSWTGNEKLFF.

This clonotype was seen at least ten times. This chain joins TRBV19 and TRBJ2-3, with 7 bases fitting TRBD2. The germline gives CDR1 LNHDA, CDR2 SQIVND (reference sequence). The CDR3 sequence is 12 residues long. J lost 2 bases, V lost 9 bases, and 2 bases had no gene match. As DNA, the CDR3 is TGTGCCAGCGGGGGGAACACAGATACGCAGTATTTT. It yields the protein CASGGNTDTQYF.

Comments on this clonotype: Since a much larger clone is just one base distant, this may be a read error. This sequence joins TRBV6-2 or TRBV6-3 and TRBJ2-5; a possible D gene is TRBD2 (6 bases). CDR1 is MNHEY, CDR2 SVGEGT, per germline. Trimming removed 5 bases from V and 2 bases from J, with 15 bases in between. This CDR3 spans 15 amino acids. The CDR3 here is CASSHYGGAQETQYF. The CDR3 nucleotides read TGTGCCAGCAGTCATTACGGCGGGGCTCAAGAGACCCAGTACTTC.

The chain is built from TRBV20-1 and TRBJ1-1; D remains unclear. The CDR3 is made up of 12 amino acids. Per germline, CDR1 DFQATT and CDR2 SNEGSKA (reference sequence). Trimming shortened V by 6 bases and J by 1 base, and 9 bases separated the two germline ends. The CDR3 region has the DNA TGCAGTGCGGCTCCAGGGAACACTGAAGCTTTCTTT. Translating gives CSAAPGNTEAFF.

This clonotype was found many times. A junction boundary mismatches the germline segment, possibly from a read error. The chain links TRBV24-1 to TRBJ1-1; tentative D call: TRBD1 (5 bases). The CDR3 covers 12 residues. Germline assignment: CDR1 KGHDR and CDR2 SFDVKD. The CDR3 bases are TGTGCGACCAGGAGGGGTAACACTGAAGCTTTCTTT. It yields the protein CATRRGNTEAFF.

A word on this clonotype: Possible read error: a much larger clone is one base away. It is unclear where the CDR3 begins or ends on the DNA, so no DNA is shown, and the CDR3 is as TCRdb lists it. The chain carries TRBV30 and TRBJ1-3. Looked up from germline, CDR1 is GTSNPN and CDR2 is SVGIG (reference sequence). The CDR3 region is 14 residues in length, termini included. The CDR3 here is CAWSVWGTGNTIHF.

Judged by abundance, this clonotype is medium-sized. The chain links TRBV14 to TRBJ2-1, with 7 bases identical to TRBD1. CDR1 and CDR2 (germline): SGHDN, FVKESK. The CDR3 runs 14 residues. With V trimmed by 4 bases and J by 6 bases, 6 bases remained unmatched. The CDR3 DNA reads TGTGCCAGCAGCCCCCGGGACAGAGGCAATGAGCAGTTCTTC. Protein product: CASSPRDRGNEQFF.

This clonotype occurred many times. A read error may explain this, as a much larger clone is one base away. The V call is TRBV6-4, the J call TRBJ2-1; D possibly uses TRBD1 or TRBD2 (5 bases each). Germline V lookup: CDR1 MRHNA, CDR2 SNTAGT. The ends were cut back, 6 bases at V and 2 bases at J, with 8 bases in the middle. This CDR3 is built from 13 residues. CDR3 bases: TGTGCCAGCAGCAGAGGGGCCTACAATGAGCAGTTCTTC. It is translated as CASSRGAYNEQFF.

The chain combines TRBV7-9 with TRBJ1-6, with a tentative D call TRBD1 (5 bases). Germline V lookup: CDR1 SEHNR, CDR2 FQNEAQ (reference sequence). V was trimmed by 5 bases and J by 15 bases, leaving 14 bases between them. The CDR3 has 12 amino acids. CDR3 sequence (DNA): TGTGCCAGCAGCCAGTCAGGGACTTACCTCCACTTT. It specifies CASSQSGTYLHF. Full variable domain (missing parts from reference TRBV7-9 and TRBJ1-6): DTGVSQNPRHKITKRGQNVTFRCDPISEHNRLYWYRQTLGQGPEFLTYFQNEAQLEKSRLLSDRFSAERPKGSFSTLEIQRTEQGDSAMYLCASSQSGTYLHFGNGTRLTVT.

This clonotype has a count of ten or more. The chain joins TRBV12-5 to TRBJ1-5; 9 bases align to TRBD1. This CDR3 spans 16 amino acids. Germline values: CDR1 LGHNT, CDR2 FRNRAP. V trimming: 4 bases; J trimming: 3 bases; junction bases outside the gene matches: 7. CDR3 DNA sequence: TGTGCTAGTGGTTCCGACAGGGGGGGTGTCAATCAGCCCCAGCATTTT. The encoded protein is CASGSDRGGVNQPQHF.

This clonotype was recorded many times. The genes are TRBV7-2 and TRBJ2-5, with 7 bases matching TRBD1. J gave up 2 bases and V 3 bases, and 3 bases lay outside the gene matches. CDR3 size: 14 residues. Germline CDR1 reads SGHTA; CDR2 reads FQGNSA. This chain's CDR3 is CASSFLTGQETQYF. In DNA form, the CDR3 reads TGTGCCAGCAGCTTCCTGACAGGGCAAGAGACCCAGTACTTC.

The rearrangement joins TRBV7-8 to TRBJ2-7; D is perhaps TRBD2 (5 bases). V was cut by 1 base and J by 13 bases, with 26 bases left in between. The CDR3 length is 16 residues. The germline V gene encodes CDR1 SGHVS and CDR2 FQNEAQ. CDR3 residues: CASSLEVALSSYGQYF. The CDR3 DNA follows: TGTGCCAGCAGCTTAGAGGTAGCGCTAAGCTCCTACGGGCAATACTTC.

The sample holds many counts of this clonotype. The chain employs TRBV7-8 and TRBJ1-2; D is perhaps TRBD1 (6 bases). Trimming removed 1 base at V and 2 bases at J, with 11 bases between. The CDR3 sequence is 15 residues long. CDR1 is SGHVS and CDR2 is FQNEAQ in the germline V gene. The CDR3 DNA follows: TGTGCCAGCAGCTTAGGGGGGGGGGGCAACTATGGCTACACCTTC. It encodes CASSLGGGGNYGYTF.